These 30 T cell receptor beta chains were all obtained from the same sample, sequenced in a study of T cells in localized non-small cell lung cancer. Assay used: immunoSEQ multiplex PCR; TCRdb lists only in-frame clones, some missing. The table lists around 50,000 clones, about four fifths of them singletons, with around 20% in the top ten. Material: peripheral blood, obtained before any cancer treatment. The receptors here all came from a female donor older than 55 with stage II squamous cell lung carcinoma.

This clone was seen just once. V is TRBV19 and J is TRBJ1-3; no firm D call. The CDR3 is made up of 12 amino acids. Trimming stripped 6 bases from V and 4 bases from J, with 7 bases between. Germline V gene lookup returns CDR1 LNHDA and CDR2 SQIVND (reference sequence). CDR3 residues: CASRDRGNTIYF. CDR3 coding DNA: TGTGCCAGTAGGGATAGAGGAAACACCATATATTTT.

The chain joins TRBV20-1 to TRBJ2-3; D ambiguous. The V and J ends lost 6 bases and 6 bases respectively, with 10 bases between them. The CDR3 loop spans 11 amino acids. CDR1 DFQATT and CDR2 SNEGSKA come from the germline V gene (reference sequence). CDR3 DNA sequence: TGCAGTGCCCCCATTTCGGATACGCAGTATTTT. Protein product: CSAPISDTQYF.

The chain uses TRBV13 and TRBJ1-1; D gene ambiguous. The V end lost 0 bases, the J end lost 2 bases, and 10 bases lay between the germline ends. The CDR3 spans 15 residues. Germline CDR1 reads PRHDT; CDR2 reads FYEKMQ (reference sequence). CDR3 region: CASSLGILLNTEAFF. CDR3 in DNA: TGTGCCAGCAGCTTAGGGATCCTTCTTAACACTGAAGCTTTCTTT.

This clone was seen ten or more times. The chain is built from TRBV5-4 and TRBJ2-2; D is unresolved. V lost 7 bases and J 0 bases, leaving 10 bases between the germline ends. CDR1 and CDR2 (germline): SGHNT, YYREEE (reference sequence). The CDR3 has 14 amino acids. This CDR3 is CASLSGPNTGELFF. DNA for the CDR3: TGTGCCAGCCTCAGTGGGCCGAACACCGGGGAGCTGTTTTTT.

The chain is built from TRBV7-3 and TRBJ2-1; 9 bases are a match to TRBD2. Germline V gene lookup returns CDR1 SGHTA and CDR2 FQGTGA. V lost 5 bases, J lost 4 bases, and 9 bases stayed unmatched. The CDR3 loop spans 16 amino acids. Here the CDR3 reads CASSPFSGGAYNEQFF. DNA of the CDR3: TGTGCCAGCAGCCCCTTTAGCGGGGGAGCTTACAATGAGCAGTTCTTC. Drawing the rest from reference TRBV7-3 and TRBJ2-1, the complete variable domain is GAGVSQTPSNKVTEKGKYVELRCDPISGHTALYWYRQSLGQGPEFLIYFQGTGAADDSGLPNDRFFAVRPEGSVSTLKIQRTERGDSAVYLCASSPFSGGAYNEQFFGPGTRLTVL.

The CDR3 DNA reads as TGTGCCAGCAGCTTACTGGGGGTCTCTGGAAACACCATATATTTT. Residues: CASSLLGVSGNTIYF. The genes are TRBV5-6 and TRBJ1-3; tentative D call: TRBD1 (5 bases). The V and J ends lost 2 bases and 0 bases respectively, with 9 bases between them. CDR3 length equals 15 residues. CDR1 is SGHDT and CDR2 is YYEEEE in the germline V gene.

This chain connects TRBV27 to TRBJ2-6; D gene unclear. Looked up from germline, CDR1 is MNHEY and CDR2 is SMNVEV (reference sequence). The V gene lost 2 bases and the J gene lost 1 base, with 12 bases spanning the gap. The CDR3 has 17 residues. This CDR3 reads CASSLVGKASGANVLTF. The CDR3 coding sequence is TGTGCCAGCAGTTTAGTGGGGAAAGCTTCTGGGGCCAACGTCCTGACTTTC.

The gene calls are TRBV9 and TRBJ1-2, with TRBD1 matching 8 bases. The J segment lost 6 bases and the V segment lost 3 bases, leaving 4 bases of the junction unmatched. CDR3 length: 13 amino acids. In germline, CDR1 is SGDLS, CDR2 YYNGEE. The CDR3 sequence is CASSARGRNGYTF. The CDR3 region has the DNA TGTGCCAGCAGCGCCAGGGGGCGAAATGGCTACACCTTC. Based on the CDR3 plus reference TRBV9 and TRBJ1-2, the full variable domain is DSGVTQTPKHLITATGQRVTLRCSPRSGDLSVYWYQQSLDQGLQFLIQYYNGEERAKGNILERFSAQQFPDLHSELNLSSLELGDSALYFCASSARGRNGYTFGSGTRLTVV.

The chain is built from TRBV6-6 and TRBJ2-7, with D possibly being TRBD1 (6 bases). The CDR3 contains 13 residues. Per the germline V gene, CDR1 is MNHNY and CDR2 is SVGAGI (reference sequence). The V end was cut by 2 bases, the J end by 6 bases, with 11 bases between. The CDR3 loop is CASSYLQGPEQYF. CDR3 DNA sequence: TGTGCCAGCAGTTACCTACAGGGACCCGAGCAGTACTTC.

The gene calls are TRBV19 and TRBJ2-5; D perhaps matches TRBD2 (5 bases). Germline V gene lookup returns CDR1 LNHDA and CDR2 SQIVND (reference sequence). This CDR3 has 17 amino acids. Trimming removed 5 bases from V and 2 bases from J, with 21 bases in between. Here the CDR3 DNA reads TGTGCCAGTAGTCCCCTCTTTAGGAGGTCGGAGCAAGAGACCCAGTACTTC. Its protein is CASSPLFRRSEQETQYF.

The V and J genes are TRBV7-2 and TRBJ1-1; D is uncertain. CDR3 length equals 17 residues. Germline V gene data show CDR1 as SGHTA and CDR2 as FQGNSA. V was trimmed by 1 base and J by 0 bases, leaving 15 bases between them. This CDR3 reads CASSLEVWELLNTEAFF. DNA for the CDR3: TGTGCCAGCAGCTTAGAGGTTTGGGAGCTCTTGAACACTGAAGCTTTCTTT.

The chain recombines TRBV5-4 with TRBJ1-2; D remains unclear. Trimming stripped 0 bases from V and 0 bases from J, with 3 bases between. The CDR3 is 13 residues long. Germline CDR1 reads SGHNT; CDR2 reads YYREEE (reference sequence). In nucleotides, the CDR3 is TGTGCCAGCAGCTTGGGGACTAACTATGGCTACACCTTC. Amino acids: CASSLGTNYGYTF.

The chain combines TRBV7-2 with TRBJ1-2; 7 bases are shared with TRBD1. Per the germline V gene, CDR1 is SGHTA and CDR2 is FQGNSA. V lost 6 bases and J lost 2; bases outside the gene matches: 9. The CDR3 runs to 15 residues. In DNA, the CDR3 is TGTGCCAGCAGGGAAGACAGGGACCTGAACTATGGCTACACCTTC. Encoded protein: CASREDRDLNYGYTF.

J is TRBJ1-1 and V is TRBV5-6; TRBD1 is a possible D gene (6 bases). The CDR3 extends over 16 amino acids. Per the germline V gene, CDR1 is SGHDT and CDR2 is YYEEEE. V was pared by 4 bases and J by 11 bases, with 27 bases between. In nucleotides, the CDR3 is TGTGCCAGCAGCCGAGGTCGAACAGGAGGGGGACGAGGCGCTTTCTTT. This encodes CASSRGRTGGGRGAFF.

The chain employs TRBV6-1 and TRBJ1-1; D not resolved. This CDR3 has 14 amino acids. Germline V gives CDR1 MNHNS, CDR2 SASEGT. The V and J ends lost 6 bases and 3 bases respectively, with 14 bases between them. The CDR3: CASRESGRDTEAFF. The CDR3 region has the DNA TGTGCCAGCAGGGAATCGGGCAGAGACACTGAAGCTTTCTTT.

This clone was seen a few times. The rearrangement uses TRBV10-3 and TRBJ2-3; a weak D match, TRBD1 (5 bases). CDR3 length equals 17 residues. The ends were cut back, 3 bases at V and 4 bases at J, with 20 bases in the middle. Germline V gene data show CDR1 as ENHRY and CDR2 as SYGVKD. The CDR3 region has the DNA TGTGCCATCAGTGACGGGCAGGGATTAAGGCTTGCAGATACGCAGTATTTT. It codes for CAISDGQGLRLADTQYF.

V gene TRBV6-1 combines with J gene TRBJ2-7; 10 nucleotides line up with TRBD2. The length of the CDR3 is 15 residues. Germline CDR1 MNHNS, CDR2 SASEGT. The V segment lost 8 bases and the J segment 1 base; nucleotides outside the gene matches: 8. As DNA, the CDR3 is TGTGCCAGCCCCAGCGGGGGGGCCGGGTCCTACGAGCAGTACTTC. This codes for CASPSGGAGSYEQYF.

This sequence joins TRBV6-6 and TRBJ2-3, with TRBD1 as a possible D gene (6 bases). The CDR3 has 15 residues. Germline CDR1 reads MNHNY; CDR2 reads SVGAGI (reference sequence). Between the trimmed V and J ends, which lost 3 bases and 4 bases, there was a span of 14 bases. DNA for the CDR3: TGTGCCAGCAGTTATAGGGATAAGGGGGCAGATACGCAGTATTTT. It codes for CASSYRDKGADTQYF.

The V call is TRBV5-1, the J call TRBJ2-1, with 10 bases aligning to TRBD1. J lost 5 bases, V lost 4 bases, and 6 bases had no gene match. The CDR3 covers 15 residues. Germline values: CDR1 SGHRS, CDR2 YFSETQ. This CDR3 reads CASSRGTGANNEQFF. In nucleotides, the CDR3 is TGCGCCAGCAGCCGTGGGACAGGGGCTAACAATGAGCAGTTCTTC.

V gene TRBV2 combines with J gene TRBJ1-2; 11 positions agree with TRBD1. The length of the CDR3 is 14 residues. V was pared by 10 bases and J by 4 bases, with 8 bases of the junction left unmatched. Germline-derived CDR1 and CDR2 are SNHLY and FYNNEI. The CDR3, as DNA: TGTGCCATCACGGCCGGGACAGGGGGCTATGGCTACACCTTC. Protein product: CAITAGTGGYGYTF.

V is TRBV5-1 and J is TRBJ1-2; 9 bases are shared with TRBD1. J was trimmed by 6 bases and V by 4 bases; bases with no gene match: 1. Germline CDR1 SGHRS, CDR2 YFSETQ. This CDR3 has 12 residues. This chain's CDR3 is CASSRTGDGYTF. The CDR3, as DNA: TGCGCCAGCAGCCGGACAGGGGATGGCTACACCTTC. The full variable domain, rest sourced from reference TRBV5-1 and TRBJ1-2, is KAGVTQTPRYLIKTRGQQVTLSCSPISGHRSVSWYQQTPGQGLQFLFEYFSETQRNKGNFPGRFSGRQFSNSRSEMNVSTLELGDSALYLCASSRTGDGYTFGSGTRLTVV.

This chain links TRBV2 with TRBJ1-5; D is perhaps TRBD1 (5 bases). Germline V gene lookup returns CDR1 SNHLY and CDR2 FYNNEI. This CDR3 spans 13 amino acids. With 7 bases removed from V and 4 bases from J, the gap between germline ends came to 11 bases. The CDR3 coding sequence is TGTGCCAGCACCCTGACAGCTAATCAGCCCCAGCATTTT. Residues: CASTLTANQPQHF.

Written as DNA, the CDR3 is TGTGCCAGCAGTTTAAATCAGCCCCAGCATTTT. Translation gives CASSLNQPQHF. The chain carries TRBV6-1 and TRBJ1-5; D remains unclear. The germline CDR1 and CDR2 sequences are MNHNS and SASEGT. The ends were cut back, 5 bases at V and 4 bases at J, with 3 bases in the middle. The CDR3 contains 11 residues.

In DNA form, the CDR3 reads TGTGCCAGTAGTATAGTTTCTTCGGCAGGCTATGGCTACACCTTC. It is translated as CASSIVSSAGYGYTF. The rearrangement links TRBV19 to TRBJ1-2, with D uncertain. This CDR3 is 15 amino acids long. CDR1 and CDR2 from the germline V gene are LNHDA and SQIVND (reference sequence). Trimming left V 1 base short and J 4 bases short, with 13 bases between. Filled out from reference TRBV19 and TRBJ1-2, the complete variable domain reads DGGITQSPKYLFRKEGQNVTLSCEQNLNHDAMYWYRQDPGQGLRLIYYSQIVNDFQKGDIAEGYSVSREKKESFPLTVTSAQKNPTAFYLCASSIVSSAGYGYTFGSGTRLTVV.

The chain couples TRBV6-4 to TRBJ2-3; no reliable D call. The CDR3 is made up of 18 amino acids. Germline loops: CDR1 MRHNA, CDR2 SNTAGT. Trimming left V 2 bases short and J 3 bases short, with 21 bases between. The CDR3 loop is CASSDLSLSRKYTDTQYF. DNA for the CDR3: TGTGCCAGCAGTGACCTATCCCTGAGCCGAAAATATACAGATACGCAGTATTTT.

The V call is TRBV19, the J call TRBJ1-1; D gene unclear. Germline CDR1 is LNHDA and CDR2 is SQIVND (reference sequence). The V and J ends lost 5 bases and 1 base respectively, with 17 bases between them. This CDR3 comprises 16 residues. This CDR3 is CASSFSDTSQNTEAFF. DNA of the CDR3: TGTGCCAGTAGTTTCTCGGATACCAGTCAGAACACTGAAGCTTTCTTT.

CDR3 in amino acids: CASSLRGAEIETQYF. The CDR3 DNA reads TGTGCCAGCAGCTTGAGGGGGGCCGAGATCGAGACCCAGTACTTC. This sequence joins TRBV5-6 and TRBJ2-5, with D possibly called TRBD1 or TRBD2 (6 bases each). V was clipped by 1 base and J by 5 bases, with 15 bases between them. CDR1 SGHDT and CDR2 YYEEEE come from the germline V gene. CDR3 length: 15 residues.

This clone has just a few counts. This rearrangement joins TRBV7-8 to TRBJ2-3; D might be TRBD1 (6 bases). There are 15 residues in the CDR3. The V gene's germline CDR1 is SGHVS and CDR2 FQNEAQ. The V end lost 6 bases, the J end lost 5 bases, and 18 bases lay between the germline ends. In DNA form, the CDR3 reads TGTGCCAGCAGAGAGACAGGCCTCCTCAGAGATACGCAGTATTTT. Its translation is CASRETGLLRDTQYF.

The chain carries TRBV7-8 and TRBJ2-7; D ambiguous. The CDR3 consists of 12 residues. Germline-derived CDR1 and CDR2 are SGHVS and FQNEAQ. V dropped 6 bases and J dropped 3 bases, with 9 bases sitting between them. Here the CDR3 DNA reads TGTGCCAGCAGGCCCCGAGGCTACGAGCAGTACTTC. Amino acids: CASRPRGYEQYF.

V and J are TRBV7-2 and TRBJ2-7; 7 bases agree with TRBD1. Germline CDR1 and CDR2: SGHTA and FQGNSA. The CDR3 is 14 residues long. With V trimmed by 5 bases and J by 5 bases, 9 bases remained unmatched. The CDR3 nucleotides are TGTGCCAGCAGCCCGCCTTACAGGGGCCACGAGCAGTACTTC. It yields the protein CASSPPYRGHEQYF.